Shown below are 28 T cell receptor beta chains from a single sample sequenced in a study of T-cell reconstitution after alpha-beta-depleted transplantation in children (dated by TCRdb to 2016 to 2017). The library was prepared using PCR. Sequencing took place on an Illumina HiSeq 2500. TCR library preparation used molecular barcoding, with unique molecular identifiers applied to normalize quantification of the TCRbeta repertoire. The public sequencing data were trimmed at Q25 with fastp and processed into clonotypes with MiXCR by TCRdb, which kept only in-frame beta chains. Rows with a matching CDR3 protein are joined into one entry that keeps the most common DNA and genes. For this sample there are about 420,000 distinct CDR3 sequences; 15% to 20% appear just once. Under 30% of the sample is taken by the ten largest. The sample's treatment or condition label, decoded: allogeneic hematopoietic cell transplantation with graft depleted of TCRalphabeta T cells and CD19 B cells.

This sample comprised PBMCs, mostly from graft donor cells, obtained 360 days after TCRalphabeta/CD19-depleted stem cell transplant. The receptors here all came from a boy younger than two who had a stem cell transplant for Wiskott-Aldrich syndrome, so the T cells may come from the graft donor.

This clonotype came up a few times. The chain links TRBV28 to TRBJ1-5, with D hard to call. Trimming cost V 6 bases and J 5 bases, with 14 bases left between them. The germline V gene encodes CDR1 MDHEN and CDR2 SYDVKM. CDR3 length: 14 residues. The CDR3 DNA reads TGTGCCAGCAGACCAATTCACAGCGATCAGCCCCAGCATTTT. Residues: CASRPIHSDQPQHF.

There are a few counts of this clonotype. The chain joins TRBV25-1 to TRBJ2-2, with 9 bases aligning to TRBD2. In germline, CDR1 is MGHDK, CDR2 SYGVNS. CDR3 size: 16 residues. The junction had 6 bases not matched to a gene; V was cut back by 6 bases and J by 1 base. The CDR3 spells CASSTLAGRNTGELFF. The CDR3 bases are TGTGCCAGCAGCACACTAGCGGGTAGGAACACCGGGGAGCTGTTTTTT. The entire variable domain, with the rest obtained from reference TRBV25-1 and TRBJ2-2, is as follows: EADIYQTPRYLVIGTGKKITLECSQTMGHDKMYWYQQDPGMELHLIHYSYGVNSTEKGDLSSESTVSRIRTEHFPLTLESARPSHTSQYLCASSTLAGRNTGELFFGEGSRLTVL.

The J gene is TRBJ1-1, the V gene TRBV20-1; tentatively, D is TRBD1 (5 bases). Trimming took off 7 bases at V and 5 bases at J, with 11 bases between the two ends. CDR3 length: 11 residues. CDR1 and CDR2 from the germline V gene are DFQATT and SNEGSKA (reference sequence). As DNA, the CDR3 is TGCAGTGTAGGCGGGGGAACTGAAGCTTTCTTT. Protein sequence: CSVGGGTEAFF.

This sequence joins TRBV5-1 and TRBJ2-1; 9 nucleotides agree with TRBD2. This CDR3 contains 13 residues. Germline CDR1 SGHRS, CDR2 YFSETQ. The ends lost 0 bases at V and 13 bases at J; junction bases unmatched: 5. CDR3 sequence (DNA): TGCGCCAGCAGCTTGGCTGCGGGAGGGCCTCAGTTCTTC. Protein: CASSLAAGGPQFF.

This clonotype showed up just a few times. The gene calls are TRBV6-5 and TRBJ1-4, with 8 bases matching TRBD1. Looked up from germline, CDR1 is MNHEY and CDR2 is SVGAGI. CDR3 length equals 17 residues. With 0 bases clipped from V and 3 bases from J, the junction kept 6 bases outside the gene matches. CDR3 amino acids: CASSYSGQGAANEKLFF. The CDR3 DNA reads TGTGCCAGCAGTTACTCGGGGCAGGGGGCGGCTAATGAAAAACTGTTTTTT.

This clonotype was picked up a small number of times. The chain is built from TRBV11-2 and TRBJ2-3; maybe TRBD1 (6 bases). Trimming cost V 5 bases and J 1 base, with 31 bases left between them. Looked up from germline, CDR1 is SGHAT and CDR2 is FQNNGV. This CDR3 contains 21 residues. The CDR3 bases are TGTGCCAGCAGCAAGCTAGCTCCAGTGGGGGCGACGACAGGTCGCACAGATACGCAGTATTTT. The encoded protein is CASSKLAPVGATTGRTDTQYF.

This CDR3 is CASSLHGSSTDTQYF. In nucleotides, the CDR3 is TGTGCCAGCAGCTTACACGGATCTAGCACAGATACGCAGTATTTT. The genes are TRBV7-2 and TRBJ2-3; no clear D. This CDR3 is 15 amino acids long. Trimming shortened V by 2 bases and J by 0 bases, and 9 bases separated the two germline ends. Germline V gene data show CDR1 as SGHTA and CDR2 as FQGNSA.

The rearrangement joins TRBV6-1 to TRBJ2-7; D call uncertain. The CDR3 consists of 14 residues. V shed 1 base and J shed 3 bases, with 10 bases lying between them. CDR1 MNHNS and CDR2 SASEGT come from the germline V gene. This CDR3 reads CASSEVGQVYEQYF. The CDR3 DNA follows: TGTGCCAGCAGTGAAGTAGGGCAGGTCTACGAGCAGTACTTC.

In nucleotides, the CDR3 is TGTGCCAGCAGCTTAGTAGGTTCCACCGGGGAGCTGTTTTTT. This sequence encodes CASSLVGSTGELFF. The chain recombines TRBV7-6 with TRBJ2-2; D unclear. This CDR3 comprises 14 residues. The germline V gene encodes CDR1 SGHVS and CDR2 FNYEAQ. Trimming left V 1 base short and J 4 bases short, with 7 bases between.

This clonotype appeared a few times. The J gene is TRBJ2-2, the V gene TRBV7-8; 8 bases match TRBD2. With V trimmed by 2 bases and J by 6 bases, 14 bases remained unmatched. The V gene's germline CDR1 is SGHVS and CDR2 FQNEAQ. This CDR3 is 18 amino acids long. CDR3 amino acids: CASSLRGKLAAVAGELFF. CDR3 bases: TGTGCCAGCAGCTTAAGGGGGAAACTAGCGGCCGTGGCCGGGGAGCTGTTTTTT.

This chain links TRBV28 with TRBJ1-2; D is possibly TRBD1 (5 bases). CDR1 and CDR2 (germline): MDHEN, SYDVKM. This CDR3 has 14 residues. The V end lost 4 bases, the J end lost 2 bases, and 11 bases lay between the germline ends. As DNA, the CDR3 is TGTGCCAGCAGTTGGGGCAACGGGAACTATGGCTACACCTTC. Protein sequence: CASSWGNGNYGYTF.

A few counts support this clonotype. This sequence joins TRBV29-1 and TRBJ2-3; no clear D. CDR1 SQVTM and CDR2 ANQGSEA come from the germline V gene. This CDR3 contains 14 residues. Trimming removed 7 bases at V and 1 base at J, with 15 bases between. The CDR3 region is CSAGAWVGTDTQYF. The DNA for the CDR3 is TGCAGCGCCGGCGCTTGGGTCGGCACAGATACGCAGTATTTT.

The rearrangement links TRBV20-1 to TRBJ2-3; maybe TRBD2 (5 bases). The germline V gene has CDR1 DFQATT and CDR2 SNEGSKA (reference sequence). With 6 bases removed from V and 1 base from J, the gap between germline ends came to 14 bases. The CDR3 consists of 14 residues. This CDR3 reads CSAKGGLRTDTQYF. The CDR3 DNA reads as TGCAGTGCCAAGGGCGGACTCCGCACAGATACGCAGTATTTT.

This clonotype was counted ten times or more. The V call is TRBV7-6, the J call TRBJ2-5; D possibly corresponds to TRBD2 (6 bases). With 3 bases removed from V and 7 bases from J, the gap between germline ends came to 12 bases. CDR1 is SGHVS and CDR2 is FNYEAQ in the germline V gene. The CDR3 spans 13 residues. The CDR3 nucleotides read TGTGCCAGCAGCTTTGAGAGGAGGGCGACCCAGTACTTC. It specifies CASSFERRATQYF.

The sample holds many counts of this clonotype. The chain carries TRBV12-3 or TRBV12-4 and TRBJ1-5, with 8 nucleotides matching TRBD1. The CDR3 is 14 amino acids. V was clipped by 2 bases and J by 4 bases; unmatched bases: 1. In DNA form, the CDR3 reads TGTGCCAGCAGTTTAAACAGGGGGAATCAGCCCCAGCATTTT. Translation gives CASSLNRGNQPQHF.

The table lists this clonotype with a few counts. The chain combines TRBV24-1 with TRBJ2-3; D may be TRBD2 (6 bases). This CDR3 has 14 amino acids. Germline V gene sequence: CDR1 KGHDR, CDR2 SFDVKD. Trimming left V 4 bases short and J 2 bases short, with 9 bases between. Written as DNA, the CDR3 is TGTGCCACCAGTGACGCGGGGATCACAGATACGCAGTATTTT. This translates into CATSDAGITDTQYF.

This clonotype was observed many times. CDR3 in amino acids: CASSQDRQVYNEQFF. The CDR3 DNA is TGCGCCAGCAGTCAGGACAGGCAAGTCTACAATGAGCAGTTCTTC. The chain uses TRBV5-1 and TRBJ2-1, with 7 bases fitting TRBD1. CDR1 SGHRS and CDR2 YFSETQ come from the germline V gene. V trimming: 5 bases; J trimming: 3 bases; junction bases outside the gene matches: 8. CDR3 length equals 15 residues.

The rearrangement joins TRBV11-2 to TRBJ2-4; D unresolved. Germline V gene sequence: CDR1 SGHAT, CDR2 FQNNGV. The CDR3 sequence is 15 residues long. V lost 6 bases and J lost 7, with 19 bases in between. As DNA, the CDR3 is TGTGCCAGCAGTCGCAAGCGTTTCGAAGTTAACATTCAGTACTTC. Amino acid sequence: CASSRKRFEVNIQYF.

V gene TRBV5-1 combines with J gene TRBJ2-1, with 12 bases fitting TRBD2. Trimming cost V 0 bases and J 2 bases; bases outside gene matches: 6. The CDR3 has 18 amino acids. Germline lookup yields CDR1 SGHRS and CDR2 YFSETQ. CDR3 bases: TGCGCCAGCAGCTTGGGGCTAGCGGGAGGGCCCCCCTACAATGAGCAGTTCTTC. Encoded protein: CASSLGLAGGPPYNEQFF.

This CDR3 is CASSPTGPGTEAFF. DNA for the CDR3: TGTGCCAGCTCACCGACAGGGCCAGGCACTGAAGCTTTCTTT. V usage is TRBV18 and J usage is TRBJ1-1; TRBD1 agrees at 7 bases. After removal of 3 bases from V and 4 bases from J, the junction contained 5 bases not matched to a gene. The germline V gene encodes CDR1 KGHSH and CDR2 LQKENI. The CDR3 has 14 residues.

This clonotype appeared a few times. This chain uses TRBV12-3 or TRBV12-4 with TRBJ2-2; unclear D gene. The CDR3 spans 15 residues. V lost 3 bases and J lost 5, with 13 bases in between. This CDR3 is CASSFGSFLTGELFF. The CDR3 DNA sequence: TGTGCCAGCAGTTTTGGGTCTTTCTTGACCGGGGAGCTGTTTTTT.

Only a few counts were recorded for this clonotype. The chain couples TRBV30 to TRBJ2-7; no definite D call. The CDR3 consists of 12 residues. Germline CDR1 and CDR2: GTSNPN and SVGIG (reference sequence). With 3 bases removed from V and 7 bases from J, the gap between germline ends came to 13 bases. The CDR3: CAWRRGFGEQYF. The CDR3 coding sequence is TGTGCCTGGAGGAGAGGTTTTGGGGAGCAGTACTTC.

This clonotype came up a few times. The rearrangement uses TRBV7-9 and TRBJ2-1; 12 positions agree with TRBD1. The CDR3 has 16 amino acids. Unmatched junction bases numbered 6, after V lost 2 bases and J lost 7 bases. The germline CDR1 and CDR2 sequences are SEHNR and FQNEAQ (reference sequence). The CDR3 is CASSLLRGQGANEQFF. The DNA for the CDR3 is TGTGCCAGCAGCTTACTTAGGGGACAGGGGGCTAATGAGCAGTTCTTC.

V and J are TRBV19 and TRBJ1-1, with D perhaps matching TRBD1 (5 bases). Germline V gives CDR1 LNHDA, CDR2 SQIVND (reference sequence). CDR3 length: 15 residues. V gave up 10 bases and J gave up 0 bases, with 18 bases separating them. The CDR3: CATRAPGPLNTEAFF. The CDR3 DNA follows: TGTGCCACAAGAGCTCCGGGACCGCTGAACACTGAAGCTTTCTTT.

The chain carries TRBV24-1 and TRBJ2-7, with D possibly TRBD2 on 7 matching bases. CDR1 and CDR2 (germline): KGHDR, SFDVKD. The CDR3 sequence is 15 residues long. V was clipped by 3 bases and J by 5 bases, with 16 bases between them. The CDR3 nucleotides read TGTGCCACCAGTGATCCAGGGGAGGGCCAGAACGAGCAGTACTTC. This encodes CATSDPGEGQNEQYF.

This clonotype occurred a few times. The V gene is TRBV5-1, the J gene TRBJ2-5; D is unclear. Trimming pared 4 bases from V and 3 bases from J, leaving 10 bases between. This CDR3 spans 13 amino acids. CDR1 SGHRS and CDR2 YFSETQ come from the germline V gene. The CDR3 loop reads CASSPFLKETQYF. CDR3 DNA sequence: TGCGCCAGCAGCCCCTTCTTGAAAGAGACCCAGTACTTC. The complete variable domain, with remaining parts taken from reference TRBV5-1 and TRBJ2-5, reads KAGVTQTPRYLIKTRGQQVTLSCSPISGHRSVSWYQQTPGQGLQFLFEYFSETQRNKGNFPGRFSGRQFSNSRSEMNVSTLELGDSALYLCASSPFLKETQYFGPGTRLLVL.

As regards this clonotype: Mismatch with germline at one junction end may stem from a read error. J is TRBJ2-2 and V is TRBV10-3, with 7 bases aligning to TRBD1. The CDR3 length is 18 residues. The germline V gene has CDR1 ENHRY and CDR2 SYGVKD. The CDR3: CAFSFRNPGQKNTGELFF. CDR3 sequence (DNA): TGTGCCTTCAGTTTCCGAAATCCGGGACAGAAGAACACCGGGGAGCTGTTTTTT.

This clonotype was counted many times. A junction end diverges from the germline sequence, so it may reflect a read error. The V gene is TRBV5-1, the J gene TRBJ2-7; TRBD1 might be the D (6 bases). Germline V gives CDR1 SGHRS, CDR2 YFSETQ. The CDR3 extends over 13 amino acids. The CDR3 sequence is CASSPRTAYEQYF. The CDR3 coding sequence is TGTGCCAGCAGTCCCAGGACAGCTTACGAGCAGTACTTC.